The 23 T cell receptor beta chains given below trace back to one sample, sequenced in a study of T cell responses to AZD1222 COVID-19 vaccine. Produced via immunoSEQ multiplex PCR; TCRdb's table is partial and in-frame only. The table includes 200,000 or so clones, around 90% detected once. Sequences were derived from peripheral blood, sampled on day 0 of AZD1222 vaccination. The receptors stem from an adult in good health.

The V and J genes are TRBV29-1 and TRBJ1-2, with 12 bases identical to TRBD1. The junction had 11 bases not matched to a gene; V was cut back by 7 bases and J by 5 bases. The CDR3 loop spans 15 amino acids. Germline-derived CDR1 and CDR2 are SQVTM and ANQGSEA. The CDR3 is CSGGTGGAPGYGYTF. In nucleotides, the CDR3 is TGCAGCGGGGGGACAGGGGGCGCCCCTGGTTATGGCTACACCTTC.

This clone was observed a handful of times. The rearrangement links TRBV11-2 to TRBJ2-3; 7 positions agree with TRBD2. CDR3 size: 17 residues. After removal of 5 bases from V and 2 bases from J, the junction contained 13 bases not matched to a gene. CDR1 is SGHAT and CDR2 is FQNNGV in the germline V gene. CDR3 DNA sequence: TGTGCCAGCAGCGATAGTGGGTGGGGGGGAAACACAGATACGCAGTATTTT. Its translation: CASSDSGWGGNTDTQYF.

The chain joins TRBV3-1 (or the pseudogene TRBV3-2) to TRBJ1-2; D gene unclear. The germline V gene has CDR1 LGHDT and CDR2 YNNKEL (reference sequence). V gave up 1 base and J gave up 6 bases, with 9 bases separating them. The CDR3 is made up of 13 amino acids. This CDR3 reads CASSQALDDGYTF. CDR3 sequence (DNA): TGTGCCAGCAGCCAAGCTTTGGATGATGGCTACACCTTC.

Note on this clone: The sample contains more than one DNA sequence encoding this CDR3. The rearrangement joins TRBV5-1 to TRBJ2-7, with D uncertain. Trimming stripped 1 base from V and 2 bases from J, with 10 bases between. The CDR3 totals 14 residues. Germline CDR1 SGHRS, CDR2 YFSETQ. CDR3 protein: CASSLLGQTYEQYF. In nucleotides, the CDR3 is TGCGCCAGCAGCTTGTTGGGCCAAACCTACGAGCAGTACTTC.

The V gene is TRBV6-1, the J gene TRBJ2-6, with 7 bases matching TRBD1. This CDR3 region has 18 residues. Germline V CDR1 and CDR2: MNHNS, SASEGT. V shed 1 base and J 4 bases; nucleotides not matched to a gene: 10. As DNA, the CDR3 is TGTGCCAGCAGTGAAGGCGCGACAGGGACCCCCGGGGCCAACGTCCTGACTTTC. This codes for CASSEGATGTPGANVLTF.

This chain links TRBV5-1 with TRBJ2-5, with TRBD1 as a possible D gene (7 bases). Germline CDR1 and CDR2: SGHRS and YFSETQ. This CDR3 has 14 residues. Trimming left V 1 base short and J 4 bases short, with 11 bases between. The CDR3 loop is CASSLKQGGETQYF. In DNA form, the CDR3 reads TGCGCCAGCAGCTTGAAGCAGGGGGGAGAGACCCAGTACTTC.

J is TRBJ1-3 and V is TRBV7-8, with 8 bases lining up with TRBD1. The CDR3 runs to 16 residues. In germline, CDR1 is SGHVS, CDR2 FQNEAQ. Trimming removed 3 bases from V and 0 bases from J; junction bases left unmatched: 4. The CDR3: CASSLMTGDSGNTIYF. The CDR3 coding sequence is TGTGCCAGCAGCTTGATGACAGGGGACTCTGGAAACACCATATATTTT.

The V gene is TRBV11-2, the J gene TRBJ2-3; a possible D gene is TRBD2 (6 bases). The CDR3 length is 15 residues. CDR1 and CDR2 from the germline V gene are SGHAT and FQNNGV. Trimming pared 3 bases from V and 2 bases from J, leaving 12 bases between. CDR3 sequence reads: CASSFVGGVTDTQYF. Here the CDR3 DNA reads TGTGCCAGCAGCTTTGTGGGAGGTGTCACAGATACGCAGTATTTT.

The chain is built from TRBV29-1 and TRBJ1-1; TRBD1 agrees at 8 bases. The CDR3 is 14 amino acids. Trimming at V came to 2 bases and at J to 5 bases, leaving 7 bases not matched to a gene. Germline V lookup: CDR1 SQVTM, CDR2 ANQGSEA. CDR3 protein: CSVESQGAGTEAFF. DNA for the CDR3: TGCAGCGTTGAAAGTCAGGGGGCTGGTACTGAAGCTTTCTTT.

The chain carries TRBV27 and TRBJ2-7; D is perhaps TRBD1 (5 bases). CDR3 length equals 13 residues. Trimming removed 5 bases from V and 2 bases from J, with 10 bases in between. Germline values: CDR1 MNHEY, CDR2 SMNVEV (reference sequence). This CDR3 reads CASSIRAAYEQYF. The CDR3 nucleotides read TGTGCCAGCAGTATCAGGGCAGCCTACGAGCAGTACTTC.

This chain links TRBV7-9 with TRBJ2-5, with D hard to call. Between the trimmed V and J ends, which lost 1 base and 2 bases, there was a span of 8 bases. Germline CDR1 reads SEHNR; CDR2 reads FQNEAQ (reference sequence). The CDR3 has 14 residues. CDR3 in amino acids: CASSLVQVQETQYF. The CDR3, as DNA: TGTGCCAGCAGCTTAGTCCAGGTACAAGAGACCCAGTACTTC.

This chain links TRBV25-1 with TRBJ2-5; D might be TRBD1 (6 bases). The CDR3 runs 15 residues. The germline gives CDR1 MGHDK, CDR2 SYGVNS. Trimming removed 1 base from V and 3 bases from J, with 12 bases in between. In nucleotides, the CDR3 is TGTGCCAGCAGTGAATTCAGGGGCAGCGAAGAGACCCAGTACTTC. This translates into CASSEFRGSEETQYF.

The chain uses TRBV6-6 and TRBJ1-4; 10 bases align to TRBD1. The ends lost 6 bases at V and 4 bases at J; junction bases unmatched: 5. Per germline, CDR1 MNHNY and CDR2 SVGAGI (reference sequence). The CDR3 contains 15 residues. Here the CDR3 reads CASSYRDRGNEKLFF. Written as DNA, the CDR3 is TGTGCCAGCAGCTATAGGGACAGGGGTAATGAAAAACTGTTTTTT.

This chain uses TRBV19 with TRBJ2-5; D remains ambiguous. This CDR3 has 13 residues. Germline CDR1 is LNHDA and CDR2 is SQIVND (reference sequence). V lost 3 bases to trimming and J lost 0 bases, with 5 bases between them. The CDR3 sequence is CASSMVHQETQYF. CDR3 nucleotide sequence: TGTGCCAGTAGTATGGTCCACCAAGAGACCCAGTACTTC.

The CDR3 nucleotides are TGTGCCAGCAGCATCGTCGCCGGGCTCCAAGAGACCCAGTACTTC. The encoded protein is CASSIVAGLQETQYF. This chain joins TRBV27 and TRBJ2-5, with D uncertain. CDR1 is MNHEY and CDR2 is SMNVEV in the germline V gene (reference sequence). The CDR3 is 15 amino acids. Trimming shortened V by 6 bases and J by 1 base, and 15 bases separated the two germline ends.

The gene calls are TRBV29-1 and TRBJ2-5; perhaps TRBD1 as D (6 bases). The V end lost 7 bases, the J end lost 1 base, and 10 bases lay between the germline ends. Germline assignment: CDR1 SQVTM and CDR2 ANQGSEA. This CDR3 is built from 12 residues. The CDR3 is CSGGQPQETQYF. CDR3 DNA sequence: TGCAGCGGTGGACAGCCCCAAGAGACCCAGTACTTC.

This clone was recorded once. J is TRBJ2-1 and V is TRBV15; no clear D gene. The V gene lost 0 bases and the J gene lost 2 bases, with 17 bases spanning the gap. Germline-derived CDR1 and CDR2 are LNHNV and YYDKDF (reference sequence). This CDR3 is 18 amino acids long. CDR3 coding DNA: TGTGCCACCAGCAGAGACCTCGCGATCCAAGGAACCTACAATGAGCAGTTCTTC. The encoded protein is CATSRDLAIQGTYNEQFF.

CDR3 sequence (DNA): TGTGCCAGCAGCTTAAGCGGGACAGGGAGCGGCTACACCTTC. This codes for CASSLSGTGSGYTF. The gene calls are TRBV7-3 and TRBJ1-2, with 9 bases identical to TRBD1. Germline V gives CDR1 SGHTA, CDR2 FQGTGA. Trimming at V came to 1 base and at J to 8 bases, leaving 5 bases not matched to a gene. The CDR3 runs to 14 residues.

The chain recombines TRBV4-3 with TRBJ2-3; 7 positions match TRBD1. V lost 1 base and J lost 1; bases outside the gene matches: 2. This CDR3 is 15 amino acids long. CDR1 and CDR2 (germline): LGHNA, YSLEER. CDR3: CASSQGTGGTDTQYF. The DNA of the CDR3 is TGCGCCAGCAGCCAAGGGACAGGCGGCACAGATACGCAGTATTTT.

This chain links TRBV7-6 with TRBJ2-5, with 7 bases that match TRBD2. V was clipped by 5 bases and J by 5 bases; unmatched bases: 5. Germline CDR1 is SGHVS and CDR2 is FNYEAQ. This CDR3 comprises 13 residues. CDR3 sequence (DNA): TGTGCCAGCAGCACCACCGGGAGGGAGACCCAGTACTTC. It is translated as CASSTTGRETQYF.

The chain links TRBV7-2 to TRBJ2-7, with a possible D match to TRBD1 (6 bases). This CDR3 has 15 amino acids. V was cut by 0 bases and J by 4 bases, with 13 bases left in between. Looked up from germline, CDR1 is SGHTA and CDR2 is FQGNSA. DNA of the CDR3: TGTGCCAGCAGCTTAGCGGGGACACCGATATACGAGCAGTACTTC. Protein product: CASSLAGTPIYEQYF.

The V and J genes are TRBV3-1 (or the pseudogene TRBV3-2) and TRBJ1-1; D might be TRBD1 (5 bases). Germline V CDR1 and CDR2: LGHDT, YNNKEL (reference sequence). The CDR3 totals 15 residues. V was pared by 7 bases and J by 4 bases, with 19 bases between. The CDR3 loop reads CASTQTVRVGTEAFF. The CDR3 DNA sequence: TGTGCCAGCACCCAGACAGTACGGGTAGGCACTGAAGCTTTCTTT.

The chain carries TRBV18 and TRBJ1-2; TRBD1 aligns across 7 bases. This CDR3 has 14 amino acids. Germline V gene lookup returns CDR1 KGHSH and CDR2 LQKENI. V gave up 1 base and J gave up 4 bases; unmatched junction bases: 3. CDR3 protein: CASSPRAGGYGYTF. DNA for the CDR3: TGTGCCAGCTCACCACGAGCAGGGGGCTATGGCTACACCTTC. Filled out from reference TRBV18 and TRBJ1-2, the complete variable domain reads NAGVMQNPRHLVRRRGQEARLRCSPMKGHSHVYWYRQLPEEGLKFMVYLQKENIIDESGMPKERFSAEFPKEGPSILRIQQVVRGDSAAYFCASSPRAGGYGYTFGSGTRLTVV.